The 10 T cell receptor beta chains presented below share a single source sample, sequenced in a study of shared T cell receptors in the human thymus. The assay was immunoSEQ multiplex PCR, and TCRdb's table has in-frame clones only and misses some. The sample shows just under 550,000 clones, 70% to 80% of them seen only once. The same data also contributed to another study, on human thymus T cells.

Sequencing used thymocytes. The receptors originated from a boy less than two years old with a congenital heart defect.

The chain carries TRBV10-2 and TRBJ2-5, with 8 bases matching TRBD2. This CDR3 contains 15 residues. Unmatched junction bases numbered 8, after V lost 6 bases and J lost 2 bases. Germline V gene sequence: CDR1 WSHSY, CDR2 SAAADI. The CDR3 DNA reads TGCGCCAGCAGGGACTCGAGCGGGGGTCAAGAGACCCAGTACTTC. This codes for CASRDSSGGQETQYF.

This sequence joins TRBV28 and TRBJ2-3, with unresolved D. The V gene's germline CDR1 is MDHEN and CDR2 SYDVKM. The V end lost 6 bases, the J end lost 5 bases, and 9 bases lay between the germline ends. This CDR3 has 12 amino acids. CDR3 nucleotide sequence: TGTGCCAGCAGGAGAGGCGGAGATACGCAGTATTTT. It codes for CASRRGGDTQYF. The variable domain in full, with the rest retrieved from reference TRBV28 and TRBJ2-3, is DVKVTQSSRYLVKRTGEKVFLECVQDMDHENMFWYRQDPGLGLRLIYFSYDVKMKEKGDIPEGYSVSREKKERFSLILESASTNQTSMYLCASRRGGDTQYFGPGTRLTVL.

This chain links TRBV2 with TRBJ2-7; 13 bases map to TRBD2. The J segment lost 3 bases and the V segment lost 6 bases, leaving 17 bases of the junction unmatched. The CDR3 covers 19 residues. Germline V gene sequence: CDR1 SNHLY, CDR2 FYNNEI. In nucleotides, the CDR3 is TGTGCCAGCAGCGGACTAGCGGGAGAGGCAGCTTATATAGACTACGAGCAGTACTTC. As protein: CASSGLAGEAAYIDYEQYF. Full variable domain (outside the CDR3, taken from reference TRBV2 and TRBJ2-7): EPEVTQTPSHQVTQMGQEVILRCVPISNHLYFYWYRQILGQKVEFLVSFYNNEISEKSEIFDDQFSVERPDGSNFTLKIRSTKLEDSAMYFCASSGLAGEAAYIDYEQYFGPGTRLTVT.

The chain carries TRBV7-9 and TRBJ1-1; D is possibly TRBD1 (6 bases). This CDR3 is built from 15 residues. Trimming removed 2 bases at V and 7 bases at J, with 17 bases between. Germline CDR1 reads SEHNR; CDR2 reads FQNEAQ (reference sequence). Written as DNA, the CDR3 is TGTGCCAGCAGCTTACTGAGCGGGGGACACCGTGAAGCTTTCTTT. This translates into CASSLLSGGHREAFF.

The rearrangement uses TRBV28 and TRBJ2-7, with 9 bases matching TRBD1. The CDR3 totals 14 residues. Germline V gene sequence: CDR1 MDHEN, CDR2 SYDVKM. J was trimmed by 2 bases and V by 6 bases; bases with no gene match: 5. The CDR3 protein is CASSYRDRAYEQYF. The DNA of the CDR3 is TGTGCCAGCAGCTACCGGGACAGGGCCTACGAGCAGTACTTC.

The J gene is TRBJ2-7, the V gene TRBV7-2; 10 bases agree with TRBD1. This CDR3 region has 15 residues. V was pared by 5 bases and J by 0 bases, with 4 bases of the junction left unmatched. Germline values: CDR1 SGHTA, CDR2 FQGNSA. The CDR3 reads CASSPRDRGSYEQYF. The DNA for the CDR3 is TGTGCCAGCAGCCCCCGGGACAGGGGCTCCTACGAGCAGTACTTC.

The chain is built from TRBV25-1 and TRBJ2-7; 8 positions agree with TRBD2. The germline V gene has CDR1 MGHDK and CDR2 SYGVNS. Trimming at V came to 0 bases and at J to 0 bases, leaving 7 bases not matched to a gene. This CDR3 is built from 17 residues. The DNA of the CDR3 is TGTGCCAGCAGTGAATATTTGTCGGGGGGGAGCTCCTACGAGCAGTACTTC. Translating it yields CASSEYLSGGSSYEQYF.

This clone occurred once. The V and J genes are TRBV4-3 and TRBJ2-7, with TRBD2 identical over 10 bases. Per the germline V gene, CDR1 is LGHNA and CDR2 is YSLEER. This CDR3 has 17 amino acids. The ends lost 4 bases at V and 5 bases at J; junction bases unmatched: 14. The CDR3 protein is CASSRYTPIAGGDEQYF. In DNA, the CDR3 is TGCGCCAGCAGCCGATATACCCCAATAGCGGGAGGAGACGAGCAGTACTTC.

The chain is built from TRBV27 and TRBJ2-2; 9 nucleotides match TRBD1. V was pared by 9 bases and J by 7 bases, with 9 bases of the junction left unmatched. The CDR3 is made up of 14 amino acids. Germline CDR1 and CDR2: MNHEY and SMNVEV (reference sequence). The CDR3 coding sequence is TGTGCCAGTAGACGGACAGGGGACAACGGGGAGCTGTTTTTT. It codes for CASRRTGDNGELFF.

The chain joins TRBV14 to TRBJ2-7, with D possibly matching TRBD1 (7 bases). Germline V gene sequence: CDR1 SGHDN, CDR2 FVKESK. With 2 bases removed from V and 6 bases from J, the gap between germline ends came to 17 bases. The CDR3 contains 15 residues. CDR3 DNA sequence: TGTGCCAGCAGCCAAAGGCGGGACAGAGACTTCGAGCAGTACTTC. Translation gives CASSQRRDRDFEQYF.